Each of the 14 T cell receptor beta chains below was sequenced from the same sample in a study of OX40 agonist ivuxolimab in advanced cancers. Repertoires were generated with immunoSEQ multiplex PCR, while TCRdb's copy carries only in-frame clones and drops some. This table holds more than 45,000 clones, roughly 84% found once. The starting material was CD4+ or CD8+ T cells sorted from blood, obtained in a trial of the OX40 agonist ivuxolimab. These receptors were obtained from an adult with an advanced solid tumor such as melanoma, head and neck, liver or kidney cancer.

The chain is built from TRBV4-1 and TRBJ2-4; TRBD1 matches 9 bases. CDR1 and CDR2 (germline): MGHRA, YSYEKL. The CDR3 runs to 15 residues. Trimming cost V 4 bases and J 4 bases; bases outside gene matches: 5. CDR3 residues: CASSPPGQGKNIQYF. CDR3 coding DNA: TGCGCCAGCAGCCCACCGGGACAGGGAAAAAACATTCAGTACTTC.

The J gene is TRBJ1-2, the V gene TRBV6-7; D ambiguous. TRBV6-7 is labeled an ORF, and its function is uncertain. V was trimmed by 1 base and J by 2 bases, leaving 11 bases between them. The CDR3 has 15 residues. CDR3: CASSYWKAGNYGYTF. CDR3 coding DNA: TGTGCCAGCAGTTACTGGAAGGCCGGGAACTATGGCTACACCTTC.

The rearrangement joins TRBV5-3 to TRBJ2-7, with D hard to call. TRBV5-3 is an open reading frame whose function is uncertain. There are 15 residues in the CDR3. Trimming shortened V by 2 bases and J by 0 bases, and 12 bases separated the two germline ends. CDR3 DNA sequence: TGTGCCAGAAGCTTCCATGTGGAGTCCTCCTACGAGCAGTACTTC. It yields the protein CARSFHVESSYEQYF.

The chain has TRBV11-2 and TRBJ2-7, with D unclear. V was cut by 4 bases and J by 6 bases, with 7 bases left in between. This CDR3 has 11 amino acids. Germline V gene data show CDR1 as SGHAT and CDR2 as FQNNGV. The DNA for the CDR3 is TGTGCCAGCAGCTCCCTTACCGAGCAGTACTTC. It codes for CASSSLTEQYF.

This clone was seen once. CDR3 sequence: CASSVGGSNNEQFF. The CDR3 DNA reads as TGTGCCAGCAGCGTAGGCGGGTCTAACAATGAGCAGTTCTTC. This sequence joins TRBV9 and TRBJ2-1, with a weak D call TRBD2 (5 bases). This CDR3 is built from 14 residues. Trimming took 0 bases from V and 5 from J, leaving 9 bases between them. Per the germline V gene, CDR1 is SGDLS and CDR2 is YYNGEE.

Only a few counts were recorded for this clone. The genes are TRBV5-5 and TRBJ2-1; TRBD1 matches at 7 bases. The germline V gene has CDR1 SGHKS and CDR2 YYEKEE (reference sequence). CDR3 length: 15 amino acids. V shed 0 bases, J shed 4 bases, and the junction held 4 bases outside the gene matches. The CDR3 region is CASSLEGGLYNEQFF. The CDR3 region has the DNA TGTGCCAGCAGCTTGGAAGGGGGCCTGTACAATGAGCAGTTCTTC.

The CDR3 is CASSLVAEQETQYF. CDR3 bases: TGTGCCAGCAGCTTGGTTGCAGAGCAAGAGACCCAGTACTTC. The J gene is TRBJ2-5, the V gene TRBV7-2; D is unresolved. Per germline, CDR1 SGHTA and CDR2 FQGNSA. Trimming removed 3 bases at V and 2 bases at J, with 10 bases between. The CDR3 consists of 14 residues.

The chain uses TRBV2 and TRBJ2-1; TRBD2 matches 11 bases. The V segment lost 2 bases and the J segment 15 bases; nucleotides outside the gene matches: 9. Germline V gene sequence: CDR1 SNHLY, CDR2 FYNNEI. This CDR3 is built from 14 residues. DNA of the CDR3: TGTGCCAGCAGTGAACTAACTAGCGGGAGTTTTGTGTTCTTC. Amino acids: CASSELTSGSFVFF.

This rearrangement joins TRBV4-1 to TRBJ2-7; perhaps TRBD2 as D (6 bases). The CDR3 has 16 amino acids. Looked up from germline, CDR1 is MGHRA and CDR2 is YSYEKL. Trimming removed 4 bases at V and 5 bases at J, with 21 bases between. Here the CDR3 DNA reads TGCGCCAGCAGCCGCCTTGGTCCGGGAGTTGGAAACGAGCAGTACTTC. It is translated as CASSRLGPGVGNEQYF.

This clone was seen only once. The chain has TRBV9 and TRBJ2-5, with unresolved D. Germline V lookup: CDR1 SGDLS, CDR2 YYNGEE. The CDR3 is made up of 14 amino acids. Trimming removed 0 bases at V and 0 bases at J, with 6 bases between. The CDR3 loop reads CASSVGGNQETQYF. The DNA of the CDR3 is TGTGCCAGCAGCGTAGGTGGGAACCAAGAGACCCAGTACTTC. The full variable domain, in which reference TRBV9 and TRBJ2-5 provide the parts outside the CDR3, is DSGVTQTPKHLITATGQRVTLRCSPRSGDLSVYWYQQSLDQGLQFLIQYYNGEERAKGNILERFSAQQFPDLHSELNLSSLELGDSALYFCASSVGGNQETQYFGPGTRLLVL.

This clone was picked up one time. This chain uses TRBV21-1 with TRBJ2-2; the table's D call TRBD1 went unverified against the DNA. TRBV21-1 is designated a pseudogene. CDR3 length equals 16 residues. The DNA of the CDR3 is TGTGCCAGCAGCAAAGCAGGGGTAGTGCGGACCGGGGAGCTGTTTTTT. Its protein product is CASSKAGVVRTGELFF.

The genes are TRBV2 and TRBJ2-5; 9 positions match TRBD2. The last part of the DNA fits TRBJ2-7 better; the J call may be wrong. CDR3 size: 14 residues. Germline V gene lookup returns CDR1 SNHLY and CDR2 FYNNEI. Written as DNA, the CDR3 is TGTGCCAGCAGAAGACTAGCGGTAACCTACGAGCAGTACTTC. Translation gives CASRRLAVTYEQYF.

The chain links TRBV7-9 to TRBJ2-7; D not certain. The CDR3 totals 14 residues. CDR1 is SEHNR, CDR2 FQNEAQ, per germline (reference sequence). V was shortened by 3 bases and J by 0 bases, with 9 bases between the two germline ends. CDR3 in amino acids: CASSLMQSSYEQYF. The CDR3 region has the DNA TGTGCCAGCAGCTTGATGCAGAGCTCCTACGAGCAGTACTTC. The complete variable domain, with remaining parts taken from reference TRBV7-9 and TRBJ2-7, reads DTGVSQNPRHKITKRGQNVTFRCDPISEHNRLYWYRQTLGQGPEFLTYFQNEAQLEKSRLLSDRFSAERPKGSFSTLEIQRTEQGDSAMYLCASSLMQSSYEQYFGPGTRLTVT.

The chain joins TRBV28 to TRBJ2-7; perhaps TRBD1 as D (5 bases). The CDR3 consists of 14 residues. The germline gives CDR1 MDHEN, CDR2 SYDVKM. V shed 7 bases and J shed 5 bases, with 18 bases lying between them. The CDR3 region has the DNA TGTGCCAGCAACCCAAGGGGCTGGAAAAACGAGCAGTACTTC. Translated: CASNPRGWKNEQYF.